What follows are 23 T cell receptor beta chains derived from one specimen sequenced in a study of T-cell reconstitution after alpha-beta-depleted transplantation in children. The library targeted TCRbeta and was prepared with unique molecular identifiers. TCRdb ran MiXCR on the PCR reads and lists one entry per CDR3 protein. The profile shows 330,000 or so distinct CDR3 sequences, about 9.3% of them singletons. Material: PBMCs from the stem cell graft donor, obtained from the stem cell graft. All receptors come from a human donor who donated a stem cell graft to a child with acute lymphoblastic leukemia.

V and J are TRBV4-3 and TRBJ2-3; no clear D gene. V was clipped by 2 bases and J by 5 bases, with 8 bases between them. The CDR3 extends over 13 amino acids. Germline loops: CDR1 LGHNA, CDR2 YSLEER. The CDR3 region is CASSQLYRDTQYF. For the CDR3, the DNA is TGCGCCAGCAGCCAACTTTACAGAGATACGCAGTATTTT.

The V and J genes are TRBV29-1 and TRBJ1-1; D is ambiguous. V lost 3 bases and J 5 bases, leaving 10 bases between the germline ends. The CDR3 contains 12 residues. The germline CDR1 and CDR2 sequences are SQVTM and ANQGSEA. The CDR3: CSVEGRVTEAFF. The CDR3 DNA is TGCAGCGTTGAGGGGAGAGTAACTGAAGCTTTCTTT.

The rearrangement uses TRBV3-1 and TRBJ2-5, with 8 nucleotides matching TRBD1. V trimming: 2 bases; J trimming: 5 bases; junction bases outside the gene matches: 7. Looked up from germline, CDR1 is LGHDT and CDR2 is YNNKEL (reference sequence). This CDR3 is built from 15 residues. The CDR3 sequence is CASSQPDRAGETQYF. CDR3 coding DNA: TGTGCCAGCAGCCAACCGGACAGGGCCGGCGAGACCCAGTACTTC.

CDR3 protein: CASSYGQGFGEQYF. Written as DNA, the CDR3 is TGCGCCAGCAGCTACGGACAGGGGTTTGGAGAGCAGTACTTC. The chain employs TRBV5-1 and TRBJ2-7; 9 positions match TRBD1. Germline CDR1 reads SGHRS; CDR2 reads YFSETQ. Unmatched junction bases numbered 8, after V lost 3 bases and J lost 7 bases. CDR3 length equals 14 residues.

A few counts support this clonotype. The chain's CDR3 is CATSRPLAGGGETQYF. CDR3 nucleotides: TGTGCCACCAGCAGACCGCTTGCGGGAGGTGGAGAGACCCAGTACTTC. The rearrangement links TRBV15 to TRBJ2-5, with 8 positions matching TRBD2. V dropped 2 bases and J dropped 4; count of bases not matched to a gene: 9. Germline V gene lookup returns CDR1 LNHNV and CDR2 YYDKDF (reference sequence). The CDR3 has 16 residues.

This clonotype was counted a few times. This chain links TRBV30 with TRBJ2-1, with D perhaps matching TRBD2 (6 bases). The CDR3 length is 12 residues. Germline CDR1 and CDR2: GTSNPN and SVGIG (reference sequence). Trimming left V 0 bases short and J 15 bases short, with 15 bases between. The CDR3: CAWSVLRDASFF. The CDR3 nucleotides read TGTGCCTGGAGTGTTCTGCGGGACGCTTCGTTCTTC.

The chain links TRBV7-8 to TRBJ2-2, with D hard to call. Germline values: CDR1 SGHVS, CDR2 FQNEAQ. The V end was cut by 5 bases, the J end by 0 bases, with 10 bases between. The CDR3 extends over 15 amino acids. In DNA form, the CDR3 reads TGTGCCAGCAGCCCTGTCCTCGCGAACACCGGGGAGCTGTTTTTT. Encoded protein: CASSPVLANTGELFF.

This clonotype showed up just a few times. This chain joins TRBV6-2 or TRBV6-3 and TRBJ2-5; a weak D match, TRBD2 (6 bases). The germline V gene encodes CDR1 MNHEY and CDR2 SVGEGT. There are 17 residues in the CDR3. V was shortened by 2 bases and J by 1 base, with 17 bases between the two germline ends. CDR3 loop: CASSYPEVPSVQETQYF. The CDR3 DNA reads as TGTGCCAGCAGTTACCCCGAAGTCCCTAGCGTCCAAGAGACCCAGTACTTC.

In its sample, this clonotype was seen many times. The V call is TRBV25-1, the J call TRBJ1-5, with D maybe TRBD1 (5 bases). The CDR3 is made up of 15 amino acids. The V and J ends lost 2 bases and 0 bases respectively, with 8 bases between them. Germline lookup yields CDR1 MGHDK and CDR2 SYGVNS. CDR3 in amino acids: CASSEGGYSNQPQHF. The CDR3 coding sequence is TGTGCCAGCAGTGAAGGGGGTTATAGCAATCAGCCCCAGCATTTT.

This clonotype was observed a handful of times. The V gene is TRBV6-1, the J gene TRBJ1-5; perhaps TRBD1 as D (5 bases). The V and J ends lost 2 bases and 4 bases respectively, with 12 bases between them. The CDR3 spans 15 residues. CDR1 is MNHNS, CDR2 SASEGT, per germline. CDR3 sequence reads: CASSELGVGNQPQHF. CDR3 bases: TGTGCCAGCAGTGAATTGGGGGTGGGAAATCAGCCCCAGCATTTT.

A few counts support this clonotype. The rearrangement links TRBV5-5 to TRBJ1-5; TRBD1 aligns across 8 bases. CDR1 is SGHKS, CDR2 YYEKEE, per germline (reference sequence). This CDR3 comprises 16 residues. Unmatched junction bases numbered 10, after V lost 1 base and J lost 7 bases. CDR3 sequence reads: CASSLNGQGAGQPQHF. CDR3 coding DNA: TGTGCCAGCAGCTTGAATGGCCAGGGGGCCGGCCAGCCCCAGCATTTT.

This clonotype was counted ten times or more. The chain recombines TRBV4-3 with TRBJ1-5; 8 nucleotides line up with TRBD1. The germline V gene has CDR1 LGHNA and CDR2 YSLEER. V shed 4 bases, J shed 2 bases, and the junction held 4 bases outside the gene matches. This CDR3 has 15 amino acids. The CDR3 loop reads CASSRVTGGNQPQHF. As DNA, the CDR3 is TGCGCCAGCAGCCGGGTGACAGGGGGCAATCAGCCCCAGCATTTT.

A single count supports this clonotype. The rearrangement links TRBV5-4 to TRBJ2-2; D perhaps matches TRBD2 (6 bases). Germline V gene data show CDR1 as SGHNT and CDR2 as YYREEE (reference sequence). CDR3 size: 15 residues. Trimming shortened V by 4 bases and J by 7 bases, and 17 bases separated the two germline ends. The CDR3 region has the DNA TGTGCCAGCAGCCCGCCCGGGAGTCATGGCGGGGAGCTGTTTTTT. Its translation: CASSPPGSHGGELFF.

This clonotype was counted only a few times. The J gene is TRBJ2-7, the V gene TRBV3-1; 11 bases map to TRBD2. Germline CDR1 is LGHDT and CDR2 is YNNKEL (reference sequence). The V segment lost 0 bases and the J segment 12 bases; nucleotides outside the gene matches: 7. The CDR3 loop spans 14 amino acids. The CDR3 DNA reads TGTGCCAGCAGCCAAGATACTAGCGGGAGTGTCAGGTACTTC. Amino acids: CASSQDTSGSVRYF.

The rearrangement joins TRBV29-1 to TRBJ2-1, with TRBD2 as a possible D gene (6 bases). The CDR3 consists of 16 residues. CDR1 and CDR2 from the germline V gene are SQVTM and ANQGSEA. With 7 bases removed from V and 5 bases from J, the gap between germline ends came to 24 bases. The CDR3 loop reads CSAREGWGGTNNEQFF. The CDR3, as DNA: TGCAGCGCCCGAGAGGGATGGGGAGGAACAAACAATGAGCAGTTCTTC.

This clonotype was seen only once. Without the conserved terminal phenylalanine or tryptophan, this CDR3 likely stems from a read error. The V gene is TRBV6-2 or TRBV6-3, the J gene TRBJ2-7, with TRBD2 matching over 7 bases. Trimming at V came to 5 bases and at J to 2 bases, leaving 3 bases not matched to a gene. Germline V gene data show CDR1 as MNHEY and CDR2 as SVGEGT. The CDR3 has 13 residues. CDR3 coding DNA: TGTGCCAGCAGTCGACTAGCCGCCTACGAGCAGTACATC. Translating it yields CASSRLAAYEQYI.

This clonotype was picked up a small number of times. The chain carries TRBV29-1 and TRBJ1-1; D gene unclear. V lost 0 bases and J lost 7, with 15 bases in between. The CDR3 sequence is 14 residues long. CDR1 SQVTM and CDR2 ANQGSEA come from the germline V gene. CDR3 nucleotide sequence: TGCAGCGTTGAAGATTTTTATTGGGGAGTTGAAGCTTTCTTT. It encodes CSVEDFYWGVEAFF.

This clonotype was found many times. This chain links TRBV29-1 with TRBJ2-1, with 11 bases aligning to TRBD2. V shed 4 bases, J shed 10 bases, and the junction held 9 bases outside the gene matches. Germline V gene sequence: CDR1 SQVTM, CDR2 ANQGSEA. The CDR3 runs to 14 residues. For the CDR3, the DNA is TGCAGCGTTGTTCCCCTAGCGGGAGGCGCCGAGCAGTTCTTC. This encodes CSVVPLAGGAEQFF.

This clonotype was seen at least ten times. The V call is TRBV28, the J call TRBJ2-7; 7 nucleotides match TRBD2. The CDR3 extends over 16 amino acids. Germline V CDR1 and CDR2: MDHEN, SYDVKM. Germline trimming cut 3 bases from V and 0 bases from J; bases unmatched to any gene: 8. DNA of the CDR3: TGTGCCAGCAGTTTGGCGCTAGCGGATAGCTCCTACGAGCAGTACTTC. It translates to CASSLALADSSYEQYF.

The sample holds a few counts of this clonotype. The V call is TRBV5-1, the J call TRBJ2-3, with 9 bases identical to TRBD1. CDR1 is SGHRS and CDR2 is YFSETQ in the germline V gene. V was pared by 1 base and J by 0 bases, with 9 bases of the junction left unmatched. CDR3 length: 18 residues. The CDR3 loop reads CASSLRSGQGYSTDTQYF. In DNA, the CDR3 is TGCGCCAGCAGCTTGAGGTCGGGACAGGGCTATAGCACAGATACGCAGTATTTT.

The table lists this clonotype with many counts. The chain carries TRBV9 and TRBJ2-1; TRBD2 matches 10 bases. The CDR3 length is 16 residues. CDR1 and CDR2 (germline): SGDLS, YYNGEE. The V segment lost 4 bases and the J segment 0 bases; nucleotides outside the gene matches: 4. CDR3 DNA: TGTGCCAGCAGCCGACTAGCGGGCGTCTCCTACAATGAGCAGTTCTTC. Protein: CASSRLAGVSYNEQFF.

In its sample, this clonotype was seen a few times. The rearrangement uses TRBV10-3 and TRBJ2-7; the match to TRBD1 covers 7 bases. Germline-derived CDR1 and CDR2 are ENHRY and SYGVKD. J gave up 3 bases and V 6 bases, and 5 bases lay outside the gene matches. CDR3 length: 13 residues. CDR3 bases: TGTGCCATCAGCCCCGGGACAGTCTACGAGCAGTACTTC. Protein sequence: CAISPGTVYEQYF.

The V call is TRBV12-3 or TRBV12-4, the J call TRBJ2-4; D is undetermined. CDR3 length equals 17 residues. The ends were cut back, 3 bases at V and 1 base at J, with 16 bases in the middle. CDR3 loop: CASSLPLIGGAKNIQYF. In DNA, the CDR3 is TGTGCCAGCAGTTTGCCCCTGATAGGTGGGGCCAAAAACATTCAGTACTTC.